Each of the 8 T cell receptor beta chains below was sequenced from the same sample in a study of graft-versus-host responses after intestinal transplantation. Profiled with immunoSEQ multiplex PCR; TCRdb holds only in-frame clones, not every one. Here the sample spans 13,000 or so clones, around 69% being singletons. The starting material, graft tissue, was processed to release intraepithelial and lamina propria lymphocytes. This material consisted of ileum tissue, taken 16 days after intestinal transplant. These receptors were taken from a human patient who received an intestinal transplant, so some T cells may come from the graft donor.

V and J are TRBV28 and TRBJ2-7; 7 bases agree with TRBD1. The CDR3 length is 12 residues. Losses at the gene ends were 4 bases for V and 3 bases for J; bases not matched to a gene: 0. In germline, CDR1 is MDHEN, CDR2 SYDVKM. The DNA for the CDR3 is TGTGCCAGCAGTTCAGGGGGCTACGAGCAGTACTTC. Its protein is CASSSGGYEQYF.

V usage is TRBV19 and J usage is TRBJ2-7, with 10 bases fitting TRBD2. The CDR3 has 15 amino acids. Losses at the gene ends were 7 bases for V and 2 bases for J; bases not matched to a gene: 8. Germline CDR1 and CDR2: LNHDA and SQIVND (reference sequence). CDR3 DNA: TGTGCCAGTACCGCGGCAGCGGGAGGGGCCTACGAGCAGTACTTC. It yields the protein CASTAAAGGAYEQYF. The full variable domain, with the rest looked up from reference TRBV19 and TRBJ2-7, is DGGITQSPKYLFRKEGQNVTLSCEQNLNHDAMYWYRQDPGQGLRLIYYSQIVNDFQKGDIAEGYSVSREKKESFPLTVTSAQKNPTAFYLCASTAAAGGAYEQYFGPGTRLTVT.

The chain carries TRBV28 and TRBJ1-2, with 8 bases that match TRBD1. With V trimmed by 7 bases and J by 4 bases, 8 bases remained unmatched. The CDR3 runs to 14 residues. Germline V gives CDR1 MDHEN, CDR2 SYDVKM. The CDR3 loop reads CASNKDRAFYGYTF. The CDR3 DNA reads TGTGCCAGCAACAAGGACAGGGCCTTCTATGGCTACACCTTC.

This chain uses TRBV11-2 with TRBJ2-6, with 8 bases fitting TRBD1. Germline loops: CDR1 SGHAT, CDR2 FQNNGV. The CDR3 totals 18 residues. V was pared by 5 bases and J by 1 base, with 10 bases of the junction left unmatched. The CDR3: CASSTRQGTHSGANVLTF. The CDR3 bases are TGTGCCAGCAGCACCCGACAGGGGACCCATTCTGGGGCCAACGTCCTGACTTTC.

The CDR3 loop is CASSSEAVPSTEAFF. CDR3 DNA sequence: TGTGCCAGCAGCTCTGAGGCGGTCCCTAGCACTGAAGCTTTCTTT. J is TRBJ1-1 and V is TRBV27, with D unclear. Trimming shortened V by 6 bases and J by 4 bases, and 18 bases separated the two germline ends. CDR1 is MNHEY, CDR2 SMNVEV, per germline (reference sequence). The CDR3 has 15 amino acids.

The genes are TRBV4-3 and TRBJ2-7; 14 bases line up with TRBD2. Germline V gives CDR1 LGHNA, CDR2 YSLEER. V gave up 1 base and J gave up 2 bases; unmatched junction bases: 1. This CDR3 is 16 amino acids long. The CDR3 sequence: CASSQGTSGGTYEQYF. DNA of the CDR3: TGCGCCAGCAGCCAAGGGACTAGCGGGGGGACCTACGAGCAGTACTTC.

The chain joins TRBV7-9 to TRBJ2-1, with D unresolved. CDR1 and CDR2 (germline): SEHNR, FQNEAQ (reference sequence). The CDR3 covers 15 residues. V was cut by 7 bases and J by 9 bases, with 22 bases left in between. CDR3: CASTSGMTNEAEQFF. CDR3 nucleotide sequence: TGTGCCAGCACCTCCGGAATGACGAACGAGGCTGAGCAGTTCTTC.

The chain employs TRBV7-8 and TRBJ2-7, with a weak D call TRBD1 (6 bases). The CDR3 is made up of 14 amino acids. Germline V lookup: CDR1 SGHVS, CDR2 FQNEAQ. V dropped 2 bases and J dropped 2 bases, with 10 bases sitting between them. The CDR3 is CASSLYRTAYEQYF. CDR3 bases: TGTGCCAGCAGCTTATACAGGACAGCCTACGAGCAGTACTTC.